This T cell receptor beta chain was sequenced during a study of breast tumors, draining lymph nodes, adjacent tissues. Breast cancer patients provided tissue from their axillary draining lymph nodes. This clonotype was observed at least ten times. CDR3 length: 16 residues. The trim removed 5 bases at V and 5 bases at J, leaving 12 bases unmatched. The germline V gene encodes CDR1 SNHLY and CDR2 FYNNEI. TCRdb reanalysed the multiplex PCR reads using MiXCR and keeps one entry per CDR3 protein. Counted here are 150,000 to 200,000 distinct CDR3 sequences, around 33% occurring once; the ten biggest clones make up around 4%.

The V call is TRBV2, the J call TRBJ2-5; 9 bases fit TRBD1. The sequenced sample was axillary lymph node tissue. This TCR derives from a female donor with breast cancer. Some clones in this sample may be carry-over from other donors' samples. DNA for the CDR3: TGTGCCAGCAGTCCGGGACAGGGATGGGGTGGGGAGACCCAGTACTTC. Protein product: CASSPGQGWGGETQYF.